This T cell receptor beta chain was documented in a study of T cells of healthy individuals. TCRdb re-called the 5' RACE reads through MiXCR, storing one row per CDR3 protein. This repertoire shows about 96,000 distinct CDR3 sequences, under 20% found once; its top ten account for roughly 6.1%. CDR3 length equals 16 residues. Per germline, CDR1 SGHNT and CDR2 YENEEA. V shed 5 bases and J 5 bases; nucleotides not matched to a gene: 12. The receptor was derived from a human donor in good health. The rearrangement links TRBV11-3 to TRBJ2-3; TRBD1 matches 8 bases. CDR3: CASSTGTGSYRDTQYF. The CDR3 nucleotides are TGTGCCAGCAGCACCGGGACAGGAAGTTATCGAGATACGCAGTATTTT.